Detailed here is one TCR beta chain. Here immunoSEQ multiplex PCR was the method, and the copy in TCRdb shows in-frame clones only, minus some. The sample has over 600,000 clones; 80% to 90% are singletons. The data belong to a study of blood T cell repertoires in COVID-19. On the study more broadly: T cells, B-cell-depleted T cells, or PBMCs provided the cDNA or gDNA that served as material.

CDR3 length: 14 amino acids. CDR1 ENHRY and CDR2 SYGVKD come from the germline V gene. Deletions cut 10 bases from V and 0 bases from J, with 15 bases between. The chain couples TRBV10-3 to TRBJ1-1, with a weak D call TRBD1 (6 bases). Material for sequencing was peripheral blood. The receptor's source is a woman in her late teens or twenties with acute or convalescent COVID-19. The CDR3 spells CATSDRPLNTEAFF. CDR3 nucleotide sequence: TGTGCCACATCGGACAGACCTCTGAACACTGAAGCTTTCTTT.